These 14 T cell receptor beta chains were all obtained from the same sample, sequenced in a study of cytomegalovirus exposure and HLA in healthy donors. PCR involved 60 Vbeta and 13 Jbeta primers. Generated by immunoSEQ multiplex PCR, the TCRdb table keeps only in-frame clones and is missing some. The table shows around 50,000 clones, with around 85% occurring only once. Sequenced sample: PBMCs. These receptors all come from a man aged 40-55 years in good health and CMV-seronegative.

The V call is TRBV10-3, the J call TRBJ2-2; 8 nucleotides line up with TRBD1. Looked up from germline, CDR1 is ENHRY and CDR2 is SYGVKD. V lost 10 bases, J lost 6 bases, and 13 bases stayed unmatched. The CDR3 is 15 residues long. CDR3 in amino acids: CATQGTGGASGELFF. The CDR3 DNA reads as TGTGCCACCCAAGGCACAGGGGGTGCGTCCGGGGAGCTGTTTTTT.

This clone has just a few counts. The rearrangement uses TRBV2 and TRBJ1-2; perhaps TRBD1 as D (6 bases). Trimming cost V 4 bases and J 7 bases, with 16 bases left between them. The CDR3 consists of 14 residues. The V gene's germline CDR1 is SNHLY and CDR2 FYNNEI. CDR3 amino acids: CASSVHNGQPGYTF. Written as DNA, the CDR3 is TGTGCCAGCAGTGTCCACAATGGACAGCCTGGCTACACCTTC.

The rearrangement uses TRBV5-6 and TRBJ1-2; D not certain. V dropped 1 base and J dropped 4 bases, with 8 bases sitting between them. Germline V gives CDR1 SGHDT, CDR2 YYEEEE. The length of the CDR3 is 13 residues. The CDR3 loop is CASSLLGSYGYTF. As DNA, the CDR3 is TGTGCCAGCAGCTTGTTAGGGAGCTATGGCTACACCTTC.

The J gene is TRBJ2-4, the V gene TRBV7-9, with 15 nucleotides matching TRBD2. This CDR3 contains 16 residues. CDR1 SEHNR and CDR2 FQNEAQ come from the germline V gene (reference sequence). With V trimmed by 4 bases and J by 6 bases, 4 bases remained unmatched. CDR3 nucleotide sequence: TGTGCCAGCAGCTCCGGACTAGCGGGGGGGTCAAACATTCAGTACTTC. This encodes CASSSGLAGGSNIQYF.

The rearrangement joins TRBV4-1 to TRBJ1-6; the match to TRBD1 covers 9 bases. CDR1 is MGHRA and CDR2 is YSYEKL in the germline V gene. V dropped 1 base and J dropped 7; count of bases not matched to a gene: 2. CDR3 length: 15 amino acids. The CDR3 here is CASSQGDRENSPLHF. The CDR3, as DNA: TGCGCCAGCAGCCAAGGGGACAGGGAGAATTCACCCCTCCACTTT.

The rearrangement uses TRBV30 and TRBJ1-1; maybe TRBD1 (6 bases). CDR3 size: 15 residues. Germline CDR1 is GTSNPN and CDR2 is SVGIG (reference sequence). V lost 1 base and J lost 0, with 12 bases in between. The CDR3 region has the DNA TGTGCCTGGAGTGGGGCCAGGGGCCTGAACACTGAAGCTTTCTTT. It translates to CAWSGARGLNTEAFF.

This chain links TRBV15 with TRBJ1-3; 7 bases agree with TRBD1. CDR1 is LNHNV and CDR2 is YYDKDF in the germline V gene (reference sequence). V lost 5 bases, J lost 3 bases, and 7 bases stayed unmatched. The CDR3 runs to 15 residues. The CDR3 protein is CATSGKTGIGNTIYF. In DNA form, the CDR3 reads TGTGCCACCAGCGGGAAGACAGGGATTGGAAACACCATATATTTT.

The sample holds one count of this clone. The rearrangement uses TRBV30 and TRBJ1-2; no clear D. Germline V lookup: CDR1 GTSNPN, CDR2 SVGIG (reference sequence). This CDR3 has 15 amino acids. V lost 4 bases to trimming and J lost 1 base, with 16 bases between them. The CDR3 DNA sequence: TGTGCCTGGATTGAAGTTGGAGGAATTAACTATGGCTACACCTTC. It yields the protein CAWIEVGGINYGYTF.

This clone was detected only a few times. The chain employs TRBV5-4 and TRBJ1-3, with D hard to call. Looked up from germline, CDR1 is SGHNT and CDR2 is YYREEE (reference sequence). This CDR3 spans 16 amino acids. Trimming cost V 0 bases and J 3 bases, with 13 bases left between them. CDR3 bases: TGTGCCAGCAGCTTGGGCGGACTAACCAGTGGAAACACCATATATTTT. It specifies CASSLGGLTSGNTIYF.

V gene TRBV30 combines with J gene TRBJ2-3; a weak D match, TRBD1 (6 bases). Germline V gives CDR1 GTSNPN, CDR2 SVGIG (reference sequence). V was shortened by 5 bases and J by 1 base, with 7 bases between the two germline ends. The CDR3 extends over 12 amino acids. In DNA, the CDR3 is TGTGCCTGGTCAGGGGGCACAGATACGCAGTATTTT. This translates into CAWSGGTDTQYF.

This chain connects TRBV5-4 to TRBJ2-5, with 7 positions matching TRBD2. V gave up 4 bases and J gave up 1 base; unmatched junction bases: 10. The CDR3 sequence is 16 residues long. Germline CDR1 reads SGHNT; CDR2 reads YYREEE (reference sequence). For the CDR3, the DNA is TGTGCCAGCAGCCAAGGACTAGTTGGGTCCCAAGAGACCCAGTACTTC. This sequence encodes CASSQGLVGSQETQYF.

The chain employs TRBV19 and TRBJ1-4, with TRBD1 identical over 8 bases. This CDR3 contains 13 residues. The ends lost 8 bases at V and 12 bases at J; junction bases unmatched: 11. CDR1 LNHDA and CDR2 SQIVND come from the germline V gene (reference sequence). CDR3: CASLQGAGGELFF. For the CDR3, the DNA is TGTGCCAGTTTGCAGGGGGCCGGAGGAGAACTGTTTTTT.

The V and J genes are TRBV5-1 and TRBJ2-5, with a tentative D call TRBD2 (6 bases). Germline V gene sequence: CDR1 SGHRS, CDR2 YFSETQ. This CDR3 contains 14 residues. Trimming took off 0 bases at V and 4 bases at J, with 10 bases between the two ends. CDR3 in amino acids: CASSLAVGGETQYF. The CDR3 DNA follows: TGCGCCAGCAGCTTGGCCGTCGGGGGAGAGACCCAGTACTTC.

The chain employs TRBV7-9 and TRBJ2-1; TRBD1 matches at 9 bases. The V segment lost 5 bases and the J segment 8 bases; nucleotides outside the gene matches: 10. Germline loops: CDR1 SEHNR, CDR2 FQNEAQ (reference sequence). CDR3 length equals 15 residues. This CDR3 is CASSPGTGWRDEQFF. The CDR3 nucleotides read TGTGCCAGCAGCCCAGGGACAGGGTGGCGGGATGAGCAGTTCTTC.